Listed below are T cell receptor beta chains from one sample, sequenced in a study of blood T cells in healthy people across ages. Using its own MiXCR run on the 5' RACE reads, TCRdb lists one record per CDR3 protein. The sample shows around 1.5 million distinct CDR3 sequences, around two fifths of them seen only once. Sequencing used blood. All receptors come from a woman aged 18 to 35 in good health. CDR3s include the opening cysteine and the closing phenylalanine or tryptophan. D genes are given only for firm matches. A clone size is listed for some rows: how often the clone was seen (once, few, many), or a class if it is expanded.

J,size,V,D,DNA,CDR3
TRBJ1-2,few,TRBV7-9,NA,TGTGCCAGCAGCCCCGCCGAGCGTGTGGGAGACTATGGCTACACCTTC,CASSPAERVGDYGYTF
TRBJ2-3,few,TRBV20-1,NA,TGCAGTGCTAAAGTAGCCCAGGCAGATACGCAGTATTTT,CSAKVAQADTQYF
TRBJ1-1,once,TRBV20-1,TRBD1,TGCAGTGCATCGGACAGGGAAGCTGAAGCTTTCTTT,CSASDREAEAFF
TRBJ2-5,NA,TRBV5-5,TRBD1,TGTGCCAGCAGCGGAAATGTAGGGACAGGGGGAAAAGAGACCCAGTACTTC,CASSGNVGTGGKETQYF
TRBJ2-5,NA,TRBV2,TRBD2,TGTGCCAGCAGCCCCCAGCGGGTAGCGGGAGCGGTGGGAATGCGGAATGAGCAGTACTTC,CASSPQRVAGAVGMRNEQYF
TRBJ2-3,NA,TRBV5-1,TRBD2,TGCGCCAGCAGCTTGGCCCGGCCGGGGACTAGCGGCCACACAGATACGCAGTATTTT,CASSLARPGTSGHTDTQYF
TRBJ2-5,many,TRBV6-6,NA,TGTGCCAGCAGTTCGGGACGACCCGGGGAGACCCAGTACTTC,CASSSGRPGETQYF
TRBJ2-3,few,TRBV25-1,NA,TGTGCCAGCAGTGTTACGACCACAGATACGCAGTATTTT,CASSVTTTDTQYF
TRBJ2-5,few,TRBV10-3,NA,TGTGCCATCAGTGATCCCCCCACAGGGCTTCGAGAGACCCAGTACTTC,CAISDPPTGLRETQYF
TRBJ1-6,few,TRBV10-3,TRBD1,TGTGCCATCAGTGACGGACAGGGGAAAGGGAATTCACCCCTCCACTTT,CAISDGQGKGNSPLHF
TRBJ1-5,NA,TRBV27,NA,TGTGCCAGCAGTTTTTCCAACAGGGCCGTCCAGCCCCAGCATTTT,CASSFSNRAVQPQHF
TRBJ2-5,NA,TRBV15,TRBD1,TGTGCCACCAGCAGATCCTCGGGACAGGGAAAGACCCAGTACTTC,CATSRSSGQGKTQYF
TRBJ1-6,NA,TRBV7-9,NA,TGTGCCAGCAGCACCGACAGTGATAATTCACCCCTCCACTTT,CASSTDSDNSPLHF
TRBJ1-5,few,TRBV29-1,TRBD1,TGCAGCGTTCTCTCCCCAGGGGGAGGCAGCAATCAGCCCCAGCATTTT,CSVLSPGGGSNQPQHF
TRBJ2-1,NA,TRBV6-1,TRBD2,TGTGCCAGCAGTGGACTAGCGGGTCACAATGAGCAGTTCTTC,CASSGLAGHNEQFF
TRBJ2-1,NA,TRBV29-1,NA,TGCAGCGTTGAAGGGCCTCAGTATGAGCAGTTCTTC,CSVEGPQYEQFF
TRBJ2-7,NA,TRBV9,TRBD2,TGTGCCAGCAGCGTATACGCTAGCGGGACTCACTCTAACAATGAGCAGTACTTC,CASSVYASGTHSNNEQYF
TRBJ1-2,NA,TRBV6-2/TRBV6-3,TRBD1,TGTGCCAGCGGACGCCAGGGGGCGCGATATGGCTACACCTTC,CASGRQGARYGYTF
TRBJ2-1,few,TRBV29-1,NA,TGCAGCGTTGATGACGACTACAATGAGCAGTTCTTC,CSVDDDYNEQFF
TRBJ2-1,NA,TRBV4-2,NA,TGTGCCAGCAGCCACGGGGAAGAGACCCAGTTCTTC,CASSHGEETQFF
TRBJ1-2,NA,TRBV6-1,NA,TGTGCCAGCACCAAGACAGAGTCTTCGGGTGGCTACACCTTC,CASTKTESSGGYTF
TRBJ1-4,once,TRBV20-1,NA,TGCAGTGCGGTCGAGGAAAAACTGTTTTTT,CSAVEEKLFF
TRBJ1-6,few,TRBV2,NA,TGTGCCAGCAGTGCTACAGGGTACAATTCACCCCTCCACTTT,CASSATGYNSPLHF
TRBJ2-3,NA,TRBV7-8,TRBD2,TGTGCCAGCAGCTTAGTCCCGCTAGCGGTTAGCACAGATACGCAGTATTTT,CASSLVPLAVSTDTQYF
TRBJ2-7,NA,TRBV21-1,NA,TGTGCCAGCAGCAAATTCGGGATAAGCTCCTACGAGCAGTACTTC,CASSKFGISSYEQYF
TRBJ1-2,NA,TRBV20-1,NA,TGCAGTGCTAGAGATCGCGAATCCCTCCCCCGTGGCTACACCTTC,CSARDRESLPRGYTF
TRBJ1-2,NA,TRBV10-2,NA,TGCGCTAGCGGCCCAAGTGGAAGCGATGGCCACACCTTC,CASGPSGSDGHTF
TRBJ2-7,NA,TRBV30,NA,TGTGCCTGGAGAGGGTTCTCCTACGAGCAGTACTTC,CAWRGFSYEQYF
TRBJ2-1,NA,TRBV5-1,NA,TGCGCCAGCAGCTTAGGGGATAGAAGCTCCTACAATGAGCAGTTCTTC,CASSLGDRSSYNEQFF